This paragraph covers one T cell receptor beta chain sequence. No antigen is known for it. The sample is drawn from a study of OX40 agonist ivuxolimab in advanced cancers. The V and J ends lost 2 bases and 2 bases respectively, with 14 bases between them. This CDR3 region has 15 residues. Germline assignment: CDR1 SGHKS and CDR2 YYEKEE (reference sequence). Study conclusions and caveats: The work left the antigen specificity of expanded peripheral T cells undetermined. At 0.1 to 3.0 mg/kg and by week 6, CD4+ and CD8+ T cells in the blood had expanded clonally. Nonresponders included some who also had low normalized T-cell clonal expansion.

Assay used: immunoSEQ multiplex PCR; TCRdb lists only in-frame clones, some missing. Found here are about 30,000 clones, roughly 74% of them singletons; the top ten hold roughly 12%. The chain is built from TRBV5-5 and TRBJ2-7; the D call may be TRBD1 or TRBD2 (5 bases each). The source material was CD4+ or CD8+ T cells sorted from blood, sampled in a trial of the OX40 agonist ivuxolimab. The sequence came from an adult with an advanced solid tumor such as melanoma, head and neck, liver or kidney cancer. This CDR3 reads CASSFSWDPTYEQYF. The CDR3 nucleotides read TGTGCCAGCAGCTTTTCGTGGGACCCAACCTACGAGCAGTACTTC.